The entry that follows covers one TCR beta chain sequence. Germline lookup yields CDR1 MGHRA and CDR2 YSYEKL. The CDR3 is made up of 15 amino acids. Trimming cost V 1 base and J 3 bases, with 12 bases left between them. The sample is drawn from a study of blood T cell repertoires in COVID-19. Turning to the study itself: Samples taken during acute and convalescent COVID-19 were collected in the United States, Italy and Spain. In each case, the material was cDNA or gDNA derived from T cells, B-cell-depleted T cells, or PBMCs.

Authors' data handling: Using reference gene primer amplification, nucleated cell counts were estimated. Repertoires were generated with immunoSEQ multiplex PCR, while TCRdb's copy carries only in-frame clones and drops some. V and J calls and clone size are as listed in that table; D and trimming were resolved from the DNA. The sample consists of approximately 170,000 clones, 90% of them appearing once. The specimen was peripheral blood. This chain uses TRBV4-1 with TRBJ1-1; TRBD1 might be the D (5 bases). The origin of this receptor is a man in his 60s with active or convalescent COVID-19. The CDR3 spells CASSQVFARDTEAFF. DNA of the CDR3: TGCGCCAGCAGCCAAGTTTTTGCCAGGGACACTGAAGCTTTCTTT.